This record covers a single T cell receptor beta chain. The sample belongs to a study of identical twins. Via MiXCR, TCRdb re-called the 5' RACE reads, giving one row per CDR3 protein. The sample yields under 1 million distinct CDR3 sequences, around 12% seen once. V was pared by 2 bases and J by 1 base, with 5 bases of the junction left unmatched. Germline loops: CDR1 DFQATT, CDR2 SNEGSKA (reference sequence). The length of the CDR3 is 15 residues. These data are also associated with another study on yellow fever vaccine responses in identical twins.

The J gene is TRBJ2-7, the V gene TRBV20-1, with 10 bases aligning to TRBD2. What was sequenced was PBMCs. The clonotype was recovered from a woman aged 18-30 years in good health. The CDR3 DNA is TGCAGTGCTAGATTGGCTAGCGGGAGTTCCTACGAGCAGTACTTC. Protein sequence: CSARLASGSSYEQYF.